This T cell receptor (beta chain) was identified during a study of T cells after yellow fever vaccination. In TCRdb, the 5' RACE reads were re-called with MiXCR into one record per CDR3 protein. The sample records 95,000 to 150,000 distinct CDR3 sequences, more than 7.5% being singletons. This clonotype came up a few times. The antigen is undetermined. Study-level findings and limits: Repertoires obtained by FACS sorting could include abundant clonotypes that entered as contaminants from the bulk population. Most primary-vaccination clones reappeared after the booster (about 97% CD4, around 88% CD8). Overall, a small share of clonotypes was seen in both CD4 and CD8 compartments.

Sequences were derived from CD8+ T cells sorted from PBMCs, sampled on the day of the yellow fever booster vaccination. This TCR was recovered from a man younger than 35 who received the YFV17D yellow fever vaccine.

The CDR3 sequence: CATSKAGTEAFF. CDR3 in DNA: TGTGCCACCAGCAAAGCTGGGACGGAAGCTTTCTTT. V gene TRBV15 combines with J gene TRBJ1-1; D is possibly TRBD1 (5 bases). V lost 4 bases to trimming and J lost 8 bases, with 11 bases between them. The CDR3 is 12 amino acids. In germline, CDR1 is LNHNV, CDR2 YYDKDF (reference sequence).